These 22 T cell receptor beta chains came from one sample sequenced in a study of shared clonotypes between healthy human individuals. TCRdb keeps only in-frame clones here, not all; method: immunoSEQ multiplex PCR. The data show some 530,000 clones, with 70% to 85% seen just once and about 12% held by the top ten. Sequencing used PBMCs. These receptors all come from a middle-aged woman in good health. Some clones in this sample may be carry-over from other donors' samples.

The chain carries TRBV11-3 and TRBJ2-7; 8 nucleotides align to TRBD1. CDR1 is SGHNT, CDR2 YENEEA, per germline. V trimming: 0 bases; J trimming: 5 bases; junction bases outside the gene matches: 15. This CDR3 is built from 18 residues. The CDR3 spells CASSLDPRSGQAVNEQYF. The DNA of the CDR3 is TGTGCCAGCAGCTTAGATCCCCGGTCGGGACAGGCGGTTAACGAGCAGTACTTC.

The chain recombines TRBV7-3 with TRBJ2-3, with D perhaps TRBD1 or TRBD2 (5 bases each). The CDR3 has 13 residues. Germline V gives CDR1 SGHTA, CDR2 FQGTGA. Trimming removed 1 base from V and 8 bases from J, with 10 bases in between. CDR3 amino acids: CASSLRDGSTQYF. DNA of the CDR3: TGTGCCAGCAGCTTAAGGGACGGATCTACGCAGTATTTT.

The J gene is TRBJ2-1, the V gene TRBV7-2; 8 bases are shared with TRBD2. CDR3 size: 17 residues. Germline values: CDR1 SGHTA, CDR2 FQGNSA. The V segment lost 5 bases and the J segment 7 bases; nucleotides outside the gene matches: 16. This chain's CDR3 is CASSPPGGGRHSNEQFF. The CDR3 bases are TGTGCCAGCAGCCCGCCCGGGGGGGGACGGCATTCAAATGAGCAGTTCTTC.

The chain employs TRBV6-5 and TRBJ1-4; D is possibly TRBD1 (5 bases). This CDR3 region has 15 residues. The V gene lost 6 bases and the J gene lost 4 bases, with 15 bases spanning the gap. Germline V gene sequence: CDR1 MNHEY, CDR2 SVGAGI. The CDR3 coding sequence is TGTGCCAGCAGGGGGACTACGGAGGGTAATGAAAAACTGTTTTTT. This sequence encodes CASRGTTEGNEKLFF.

The chain uses TRBV30 and TRBJ1-2; 10 bases fit TRBD1. V gave up 1 base and J gave up 6 bases; unmatched junction bases: 8. The CDR3 contains 15 residues. Germline CDR1 and CDR2: GTSNPN and SVGIG (reference sequence). CDR3 protein: CAWSDERDRGHGYTF. CDR3 DNA sequence: TGTGCCTGGAGTGACGAAAGGGACAGGGGTCATGGCTACACCTTC.

This chain connects TRBV7-9 to TRBJ2-1; maybe TRBD2 (5 bases). Germline-derived CDR1 and CDR2 are SEHNR and FQNEAQ (reference sequence). The V and J ends lost 0 bases and 9 bases respectively, with 9 bases between them. The CDR3 is 13 residues long. CDR3 amino acids: CASSLAGRAEQFF. The CDR3, as DNA: TGTGCCAGCAGCTTAGCTGGGCGGGCTGAGCAGTTCTTC.

The V call is TRBV5-1, the J call TRBJ2-5, with TRBD2 as a possible D gene (6 bases). Germline assignment: CDR1 SGHRS and CDR2 YFSETQ. The germline V and J ends were trimmed by 0 bases and 3 bases, with 9 bases remaining between them. The CDR3 has 14 amino acids. CDR3 region: CASSLDPSEETQYF. DNA for the CDR3: TGCGCCAGCAGCTTGGATCCTAGCGAAGAGACCCAGTACTTC.

The chain uses TRBV11-2 and TRBJ2-3; D is unclear. Germline loops: CDR1 SGHAT, CDR2 FQNNGV. The CDR3 runs 13 residues. The V end lost 0 bases, the J end lost 6 bases, and 7 bases lay between the germline ends. This CDR3 is CASSLERHDTQYF. The CDR3, as DNA: TGTGCCAGCAGCTTAGAACGGCATGATACGCAGTATTTT.

The chain has TRBV19 and TRBJ1-5; weak D call: TRBD1 (5 bases). The V gene lost 7 bases and the J gene lost 1 base, with 8 bases spanning the gap. Germline values: CDR1 LNHDA, CDR2 SQIVND (reference sequence). This CDR3 region has 13 residues. CDR3 loop: CASTGQSNQPQHF. The CDR3, as DNA: TGTGCCAGTACGGGGCAGAGCAATCAGCCCCAGCATTTT.

The genes are TRBV25-1 and TRBJ1-2; D might be TRBD1 (5 bases). CDR3 length: 13 amino acids. Germline CDR1 reads MGHDK; CDR2 reads SYGVNS. The V end was cut by 3 bases, the J end by 2 bases, with 7 bases between. In DNA, the CDR3 is TGTGCCAGCAGTGACAGGGCCAACTATGGCTACACCTTC. It specifies CASSDRANYGYTF.

The chain joins TRBV27 to TRBJ2-5, with D perhaps TRBD1 (6 bases). The CDR3 extends over 15 amino acids. The germline V gene has CDR1 MNHEY and CDR2 SMNVEV (reference sequence). V was cut by 6 bases and J by 2 bases, with 16 bases left in between. DNA for the CDR3: TGTGCCAGCAGCCACCGGACAGTGAGGCAAGAGACCCAGTACTTC. Translated: CASSHRTVRQETQYF.

In DNA, the CDR3 is TGCAGCGTTGGGGGTCCAGGGGATGGTGGTGAAGCTTTCTTT. Residues: CSVGGPGDGGEAFF. The gene calls are TRBV29-1 and TRBJ1-1; D perhaps matches TRBD1 (6 bases). The ends were cut back, 4 bases at V and 7 bases at J, with 19 bases in the middle. The germline V gene has CDR1 SQVTM and CDR2 ANQGSEA. There are 14 residues in the CDR3.

The chain joins TRBV28 to TRBJ1-5; D perhaps matches TRBD1 (5 bases). Trimming stripped 4 bases from V and 9 bases from J, with 22 bases between. This CDR3 is 16 amino acids long. CDR1 and CDR2 from the germline V gene are MDHEN and SYDVKM. The CDR3 DNA sequence: TGTGCCAGCAGTTCCTCCCGCCAGGGCGGGGTGCGGCCCCAGCATTTT. Translating it yields CASSSSRQGGVRPQHF.

The chain carries TRBV30 and TRBJ1-6; TRBD1 agrees at 10 bases. From germline, CDR1 is GTSNPN and CDR2 SVGIG (reference sequence). This CDR3 region has 14 residues. V lost 2 bases and J lost 8; bases outside the gene matches: 3. The CDR3 sequence: CAWSHGTGDSPLHF. The CDR3 nucleotides read TGTGCCTGGAGTCACGGGACAGGGGATTCACCCCTCCACTTT.

The chain couples TRBV9 to TRBJ2-5, with TRBD2 matching 9 bases. The germline V gene has CDR1 SGDLS and CDR2 YYNGEE. The CDR3 runs 15 residues. V lost 3 bases to trimming and J lost 7 bases; unmatched junction nucleotides: 10. The CDR3 DNA follows: TGTGCCAGCAGCGCCGCCGCGGGAGGGCCGGGGACCCAGTACTTC. It is translated as CASSAAAGGPGTQYF.

The chain recombines TRBV10-3 with TRBJ1-4; D might be TRBD1 (6 bases). CDR3 length: 14 residues. V lost 6 bases and J lost 4, with 12 bases in between. In germline, CDR1 is ENHRY, CDR2 SYGVKD. CDR3 sequence (DNA): TGTGCCATCAGGAAGGACAGCGTTAATGAAAAACTGTTTTTT. It codes for CAIRKDSVNEKLFF.

The V call is TRBV5-5, the J call TRBJ2-2; maybe TRBD1 (6 bases). The CDR3 has 16 residues. Deletions cut 3 bases from V and 2 bases from J, with 14 bases between. The germline CDR1 and CDR2 sequences are SGHKS and YYEKEE (reference sequence). CDR3 sequence reads: CASSSQTGYNTGELFF. The CDR3 DNA follows: TGTGCCAGCAGCTCCCAGACAGGCTACAACACCGGGGAGCTGTTTTTT.

The chain has TRBV5-1 and TRBJ2-7, with D perhaps TRBD1 (6 bases). Trimming shortened V by 10 bases and J by 3 bases, and 20 bases separated the two germline ends. Looked up from germline, CDR1 is SGHRS and CDR2 is YFSETQ. This CDR3 has 14 residues. Written as DNA, the CDR3 is TGCGCCCGCCCAGGGGTCGGTAGAAACTACGAGCAGTACTTC. It specifies CARPGVGRNYEQYF.

The rearrangement uses TRBV11-3 and TRBJ2-1, with 14 bases that match TRBD2. V lost 5 bases and J lost 6; bases outside the gene matches: 3. Germline V gene lookup returns CDR1 SGHNT and CDR2 YENEEA. The CDR3 has 15 residues. For the CDR3, the DNA is TGTGCCAGCAGCCTGGGACTAGCGGGAGCCAATGAGCAGTTCTTC. It specifies CASSLGLAGANEQFF.

A single count supports this clone. The V call is TRBV21-1, the J call TRBJ1-5; TRBD1 is taken as the D call from the table, unchecked against the DNA. TRBV21-1 is assigned pseudogene status. This CDR3 is 13 amino acids long. DNA of the CDR3: TGTGCCGGGGACAGGGTACGAAATCAGCCCCAGCATTTT. Its protein is CAGDRVRNQPQHF.

This chain connects TRBV28 to TRBJ1-2; tentative D call: TRBD1 (5 bases). The V end lost 6 bases, the J end lost 7 bases, and 18 bases lay between the germline ends. This CDR3 is built from 14 residues. Germline CDR1 MDHEN, CDR2 SYDVKM. The CDR3 nucleotides read TGTGCCAGCAGCCGAACCGCGGGGGACCGTGGCTACACCTTC. It encodes CASSRTAGDRGYTF.

This clone was observed a few times. The chain combines TRBV7-9 with TRBJ2-1; maybe TRBD1 (9 bases). The CDR3 runs to 16 residues. Germline V gene data show CDR1 as SEHNR and CDR2 as FQNEAQ (reference sequence). V shed 6 bases and J shed 4 bases, with 19 bases lying between them. The chain's CDR3 is CASSYRGGTGYNEQFF. CDR3 DNA sequence: TGTGCCAGCAGTTACCGCGGGGGGACAGGGTACAATGAGCAGTTCTTC. Supplemented by reference TRBV7-9 and TRBJ2-1, the full variable domain reads DTGVSQNPRHKITKRGQNVTFRCDPISEHNRLYWYRQTLGQGPEFLTYFQNEAQLEKSRLLSDRFSAERPKGSFSTLEIQRTEQGDSAMYLCASSYRGGTGYNEQFFGPGTRLTVL.